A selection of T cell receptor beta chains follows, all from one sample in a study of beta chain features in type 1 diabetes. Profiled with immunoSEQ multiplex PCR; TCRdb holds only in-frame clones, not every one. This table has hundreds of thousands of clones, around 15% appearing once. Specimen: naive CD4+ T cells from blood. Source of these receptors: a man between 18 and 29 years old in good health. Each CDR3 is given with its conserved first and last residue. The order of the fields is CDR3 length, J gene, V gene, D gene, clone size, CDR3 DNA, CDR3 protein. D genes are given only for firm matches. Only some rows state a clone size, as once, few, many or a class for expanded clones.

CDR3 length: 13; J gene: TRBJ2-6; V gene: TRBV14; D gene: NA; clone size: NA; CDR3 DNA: TGTGCCAGCAGGGCGGCTGGGGCCAACGTCCTGACTTTC; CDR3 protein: CASRAAGANVLTF
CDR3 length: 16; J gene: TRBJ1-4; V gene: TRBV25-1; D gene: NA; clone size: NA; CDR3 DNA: TGTGCCAGCAGTGAATATGGGCGAGCGAGTATTGAAAAACTGTTTTTT; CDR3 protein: CASSEYGRASIEKLFF
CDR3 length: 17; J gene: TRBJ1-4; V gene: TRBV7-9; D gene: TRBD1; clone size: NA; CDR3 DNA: TGTGCCAGCAGCACCGGGACAGCAACTTCAACTAATGAAAAACTGTTTTTT; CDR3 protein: CASSTGTATSTNEKLFF
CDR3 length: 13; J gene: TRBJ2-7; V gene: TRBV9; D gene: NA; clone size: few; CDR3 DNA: TGTGCCAGTAGCGGCCAACTCTCCTACGAGCAGTACTTC; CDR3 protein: CASSGQLSYEQYF
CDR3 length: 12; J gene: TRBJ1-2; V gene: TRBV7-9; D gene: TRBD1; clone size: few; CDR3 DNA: TGTGCCAGCGGAAGACAGGGCTATGGCTACACCTTC; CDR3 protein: CASGRQGYGYTF
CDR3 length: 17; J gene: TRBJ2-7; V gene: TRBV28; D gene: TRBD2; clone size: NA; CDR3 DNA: TGTGCCAGCAGGCCCCGACTAGCGGGACCCACTTCCTACGAGCAGTACTTC; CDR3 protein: CASRPRLAGPTSYEQYF
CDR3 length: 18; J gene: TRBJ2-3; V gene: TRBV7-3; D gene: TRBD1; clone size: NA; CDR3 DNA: TGTGCCAGCAGCTTACGCCCTCGGACAGGGGCCGGCACAGATACGCAGTATTTT; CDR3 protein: CASSLRPRTGAGTDTQYF
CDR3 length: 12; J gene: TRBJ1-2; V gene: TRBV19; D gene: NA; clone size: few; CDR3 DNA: TGTGCCAGTACGTCACAGGGCTATGGCTACACCTTC; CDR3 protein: CASTSQGYGYTF
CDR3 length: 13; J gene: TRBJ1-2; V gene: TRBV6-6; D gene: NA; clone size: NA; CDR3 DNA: TGTGCCAGTTCAGGGAGGACTAACTATGGCTACACCTTC; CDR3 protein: CASSGRTNYGYTF
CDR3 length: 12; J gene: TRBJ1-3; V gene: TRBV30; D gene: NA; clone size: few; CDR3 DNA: TGTGCCTGGAGTGTGAGAGGAAACACCATATATTTT; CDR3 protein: CAWSVRGNTIYF
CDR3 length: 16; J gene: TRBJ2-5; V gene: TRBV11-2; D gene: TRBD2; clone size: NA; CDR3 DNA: TGTGCCAGCAGCTTCAGCGGGACTCTGGCTGTGGAGACCCAGTACTTC; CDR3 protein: CASSFSGTLAVETQYF
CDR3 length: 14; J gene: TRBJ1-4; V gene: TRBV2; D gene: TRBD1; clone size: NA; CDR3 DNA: TGTGCCAGCAGGATGACAGGGTTTAATGAAAAACTGTTTTTT; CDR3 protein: CASRMTGFNEKLFF
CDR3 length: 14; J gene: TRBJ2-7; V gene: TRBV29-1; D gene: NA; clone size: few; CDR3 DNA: TGCAGCGTTCGGTCTACAAGGGCCAACTACGAGCAGTACTTC; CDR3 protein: CSVRSTRANYEQYF
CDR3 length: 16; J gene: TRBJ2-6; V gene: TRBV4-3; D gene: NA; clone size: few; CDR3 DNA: TGCGCCAGCAGCCCCGCCCCTCAGCTCGGGGCCAACGTCCTGACTTTC; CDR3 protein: CASSPAPQLGANVLTF
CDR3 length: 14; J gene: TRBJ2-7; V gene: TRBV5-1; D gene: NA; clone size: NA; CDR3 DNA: TGCGCCAGCAGCCGGGGACACCCAAGGAGCGAGCAGTACTTC; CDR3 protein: CASSRGHPRSEQYF
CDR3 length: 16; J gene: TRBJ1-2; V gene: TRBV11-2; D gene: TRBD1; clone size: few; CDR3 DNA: TGTGCCAGCAGCTCTAGGACAGGGGCTGCTAACTATGGCTACACCTTC; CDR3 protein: CASSSRTGAANYGYTF